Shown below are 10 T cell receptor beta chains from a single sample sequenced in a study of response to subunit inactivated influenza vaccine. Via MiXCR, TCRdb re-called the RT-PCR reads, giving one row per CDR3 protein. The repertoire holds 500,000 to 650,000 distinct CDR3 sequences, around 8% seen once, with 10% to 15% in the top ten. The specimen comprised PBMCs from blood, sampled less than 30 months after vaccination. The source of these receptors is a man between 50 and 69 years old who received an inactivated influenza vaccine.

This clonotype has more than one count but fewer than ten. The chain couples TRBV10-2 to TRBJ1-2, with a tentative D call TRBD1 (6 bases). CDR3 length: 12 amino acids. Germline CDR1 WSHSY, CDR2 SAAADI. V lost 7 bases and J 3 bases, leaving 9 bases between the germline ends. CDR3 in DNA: TGCGCCAGCACGGGGGGCGACTATGGCTACACCTTC. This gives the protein CASTGGDYGYTF.

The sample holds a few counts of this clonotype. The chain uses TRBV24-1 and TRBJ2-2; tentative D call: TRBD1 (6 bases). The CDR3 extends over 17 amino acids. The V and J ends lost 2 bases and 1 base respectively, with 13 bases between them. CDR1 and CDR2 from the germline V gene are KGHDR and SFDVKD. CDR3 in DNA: TGTGCCACCAGTGATTCGATAGGACAGATGAACACCGGGGAGCTGTTTTTT. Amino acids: CATSDSIGQMNTGELFF.

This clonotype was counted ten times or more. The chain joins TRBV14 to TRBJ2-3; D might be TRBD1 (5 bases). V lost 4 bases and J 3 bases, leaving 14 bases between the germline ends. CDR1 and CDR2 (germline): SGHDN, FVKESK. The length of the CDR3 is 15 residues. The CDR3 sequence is CASSPLLAGTDTQYF. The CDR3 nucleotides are TGTGCCAGCAGCCCCCTGCTGGCAGGGACAGATACGCAGTATTTT. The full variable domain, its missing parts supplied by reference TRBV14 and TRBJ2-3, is EAGVTQFPSHSVIEKGQTVTLRCDPISGHDNLYWYRRVMGKEIKFLLHFVKESKQDESGMPNNRFLAERTGGTYSTLKVQPAELEDSGVYFCASSPLLAGTDTQYFGPGTRLTVL.

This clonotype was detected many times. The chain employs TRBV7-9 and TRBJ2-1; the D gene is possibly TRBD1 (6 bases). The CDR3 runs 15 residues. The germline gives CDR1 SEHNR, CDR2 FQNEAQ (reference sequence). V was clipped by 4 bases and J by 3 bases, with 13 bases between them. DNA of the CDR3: TGTGCCAGCAGCTCACTTAGGGACAACTACAATGAGCAGTTCTTC. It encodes CASSSLRDNYNEQFF.

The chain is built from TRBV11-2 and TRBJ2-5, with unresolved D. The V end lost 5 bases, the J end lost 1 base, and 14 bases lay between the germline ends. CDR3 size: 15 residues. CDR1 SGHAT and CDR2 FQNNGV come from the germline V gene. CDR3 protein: CASSTHRGFQETQYF. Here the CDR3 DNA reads TGTGCCAGCAGCACCCATCGCGGATTCCAAGAGACCCAGTACTTC.

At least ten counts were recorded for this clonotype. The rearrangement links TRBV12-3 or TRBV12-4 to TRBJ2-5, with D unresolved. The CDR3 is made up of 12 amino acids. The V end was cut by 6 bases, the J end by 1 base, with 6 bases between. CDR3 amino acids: CASRISQETQYF. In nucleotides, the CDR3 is TGTGCCAGCAGAATTAGCCAAGAGACCCAGTACTTC.

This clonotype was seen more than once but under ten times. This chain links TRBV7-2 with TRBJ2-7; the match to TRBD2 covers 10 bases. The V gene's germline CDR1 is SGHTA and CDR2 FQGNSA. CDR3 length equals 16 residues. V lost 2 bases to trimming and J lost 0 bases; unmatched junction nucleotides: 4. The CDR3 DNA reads TGTGCCAGCAGCTTAATGGCTAGCGGGAGCTCCTACGAGCAGTACTTC. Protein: CASSLMASGSSYEQYF.

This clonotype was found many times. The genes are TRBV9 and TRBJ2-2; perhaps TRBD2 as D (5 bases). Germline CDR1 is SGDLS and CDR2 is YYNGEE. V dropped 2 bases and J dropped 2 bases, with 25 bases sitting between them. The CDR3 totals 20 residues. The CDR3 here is CASSVGPPQRIRTNTGELFF. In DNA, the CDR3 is TGTGCCAGCAGCGTGGGTCCCCCTCAGAGAATACGGACTAACACCGGGGAGCTGTTTTTT.

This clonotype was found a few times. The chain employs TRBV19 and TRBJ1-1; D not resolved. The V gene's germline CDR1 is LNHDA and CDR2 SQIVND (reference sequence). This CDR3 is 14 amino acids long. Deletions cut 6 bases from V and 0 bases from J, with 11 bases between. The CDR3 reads CASRRQNMNTEAFF. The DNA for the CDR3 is TGTGCCAGTAGGAGACAAAACATGAACACTGAAGCTTTCTTT.

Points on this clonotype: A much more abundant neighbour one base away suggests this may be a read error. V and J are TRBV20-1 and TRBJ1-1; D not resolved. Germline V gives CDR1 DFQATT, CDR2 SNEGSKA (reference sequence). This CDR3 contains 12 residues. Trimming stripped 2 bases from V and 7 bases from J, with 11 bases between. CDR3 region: CSARLGYIEAFF. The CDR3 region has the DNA TGCAGTGCTAGATTAGGGTACATTGAAGCTTTCTTT.